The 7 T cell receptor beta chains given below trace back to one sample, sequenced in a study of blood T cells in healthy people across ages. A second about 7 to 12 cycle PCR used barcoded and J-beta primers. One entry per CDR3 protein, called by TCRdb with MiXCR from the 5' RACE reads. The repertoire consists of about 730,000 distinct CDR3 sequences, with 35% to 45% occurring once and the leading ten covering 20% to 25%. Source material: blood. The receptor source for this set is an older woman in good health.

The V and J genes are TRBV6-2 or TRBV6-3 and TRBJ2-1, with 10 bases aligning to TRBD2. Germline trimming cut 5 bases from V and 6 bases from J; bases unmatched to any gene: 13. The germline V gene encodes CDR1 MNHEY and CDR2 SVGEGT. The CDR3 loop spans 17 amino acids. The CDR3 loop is CASSVLGASGSGNEQFF. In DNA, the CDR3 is TGTGCCAGCAGTGTACTCGGGGCTAGCGGGAGTGGCAATGAGCAGTTCTTC.

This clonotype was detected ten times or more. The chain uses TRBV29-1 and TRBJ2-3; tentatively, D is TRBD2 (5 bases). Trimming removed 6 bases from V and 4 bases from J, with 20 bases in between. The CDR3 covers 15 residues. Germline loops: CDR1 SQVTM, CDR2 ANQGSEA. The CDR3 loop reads CSVDLLGGLADTQYF. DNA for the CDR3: TGCAGCGTGGACCTACTAGGTGGTTTGGCAGATACGCAGTATTTT.

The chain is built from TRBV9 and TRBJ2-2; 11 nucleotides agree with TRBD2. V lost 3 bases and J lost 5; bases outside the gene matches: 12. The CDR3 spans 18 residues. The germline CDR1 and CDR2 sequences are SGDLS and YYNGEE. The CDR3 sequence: CASSGPGLADPGTGELFF. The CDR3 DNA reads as TGTGCCAGCAGCGGTCCGGGACTAGCGGACCCTGGGACCGGGGAGCTGTTTTTT. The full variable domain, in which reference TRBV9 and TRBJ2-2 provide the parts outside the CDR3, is DSGVTQTPKHLITATGQRVTLRCSPRSGDLSVYWYQQSLDQGLQFLIQYYNGEERAKGNILERFSAQQFPDLHSELNLSSLELGDSALYFCASSGPGLADPGTGELFFGEGSRLTVL.

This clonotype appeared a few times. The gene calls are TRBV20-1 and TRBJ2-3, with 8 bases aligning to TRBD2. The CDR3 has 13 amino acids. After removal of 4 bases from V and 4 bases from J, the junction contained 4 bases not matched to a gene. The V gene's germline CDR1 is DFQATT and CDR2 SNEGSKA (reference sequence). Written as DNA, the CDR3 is TGCAGTGCTACCCGAGCGGGGGCAGATACGCAGTATTTT. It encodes CSATRAGADTQYF.

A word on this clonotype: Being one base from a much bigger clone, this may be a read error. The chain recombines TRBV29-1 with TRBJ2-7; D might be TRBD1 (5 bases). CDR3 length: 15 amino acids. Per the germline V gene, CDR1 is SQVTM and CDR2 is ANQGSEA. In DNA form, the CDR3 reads TGCGGCGTTGTAGACAGCGCCAAGAGCTCCTACGAGCAGTACTTC. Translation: CGVVDSAKSSYEQYF.

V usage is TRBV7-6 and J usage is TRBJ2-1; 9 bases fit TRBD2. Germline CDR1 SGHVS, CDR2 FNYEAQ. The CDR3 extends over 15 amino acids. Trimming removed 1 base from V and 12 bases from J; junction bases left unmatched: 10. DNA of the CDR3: TGTGCCAGCAGCTTAGTATTAGCGGGGGACGAGAGGCAGTTCTTC. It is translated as CASSLVLAGDERQFF.

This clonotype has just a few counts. CDR3 region: CASGTRQGPSNQPQHF. The CDR3 bases are TGTGCCAGCGGGACACGACAGGGTCCTAGCAATCAGCCCCAGCATTTT. This chain connects TRBV6-2 or TRBV6-3 to TRBJ1-5, with TRBD1 matching over 7 bases. The CDR3 covers 16 residues. The V segment lost 8 bases and the J segment 0 bases; nucleotides outside the gene matches: 10. The germline gives CDR1 MNHEY, CDR2 SVGEGT.